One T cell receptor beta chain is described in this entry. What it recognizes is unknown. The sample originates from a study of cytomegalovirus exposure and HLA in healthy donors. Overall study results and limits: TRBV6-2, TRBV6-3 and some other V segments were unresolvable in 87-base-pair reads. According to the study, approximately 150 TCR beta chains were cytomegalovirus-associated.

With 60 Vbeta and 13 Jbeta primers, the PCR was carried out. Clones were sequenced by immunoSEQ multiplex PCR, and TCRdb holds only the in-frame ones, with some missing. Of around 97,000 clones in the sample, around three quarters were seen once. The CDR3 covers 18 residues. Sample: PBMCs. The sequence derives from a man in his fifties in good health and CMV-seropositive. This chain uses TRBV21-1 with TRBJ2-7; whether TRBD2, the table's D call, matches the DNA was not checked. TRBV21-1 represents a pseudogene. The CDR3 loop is CASSKSGSGDQKSYEQYF. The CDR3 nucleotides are TGTGCCAGCAGCAAATCGGGTAGCGGGGACCAGAAATCCTACGAGCAGTACTTC.